This is a list of T cell receptor beta chains from one sample in a study of blood T cell repertoires in COVID-19. Sequencing was performed with immunoSEQ multiplex PCR; in TCRdb, only in-frame clones are kept and a portion is missing. This sample carries about 480,000 clones, more than 75% of them seen once, and the ten largest clones take about 1.7%. The sample taken for sequencing was PBMCs or T cells enriched from blood (not recorded which). Source of these receptors: a middle-aged woman who had recovered from COVID-19. Both conserved end residues are part of each CDR3. A D gene is named only where the DNA matches it firmly. Only part of the rows carry a size: once, few, many, or a class if the clone is expanded.

.	TRBJ1-4	TRBV13	TRBD1	CASSTGQGGAEKLFF	TGTGCCAGCAGCACCGGACAGGGGGGAGCTGAAAAACTGTTTTTT
.	TRBJ1-5	TRBV28	TRBD1	CASSTQGRRQPQHF	TGTGCCAGCAGTACACAGGGGCGAAGACAGCCCCAGCATTTT
.	TRBJ2-7	TRBV6-5	TRBD1	CASMASGTALYEQYF	TGTGCCAGCATGGCATCCGGGACAGCTCTTTACGAGCAGTACTTC
.	TRBJ1-4	TRBV11-2	.	CASSLVPGPNEKLFF	TGTGCCAGCAGCTTAGTTCCGGGTCCTAATGAAAAACTGTTTTTT
.	TRBJ2-2	TRBV5-1	TRBD1	CASSPTGNANTGELFF	TGCGCCAGCAGCCCGACAGGGAACGCGAACACCGGGGAGCTGTTTTTT
.	TRBJ1-4	TRBV19	.	CASRILATNEKLFF	TGTGCCAGTAGAATTCTTGCAACTAATGAAAAACTGTTTTTT
.	TRBJ2-7	TRBV9	.	CASSGPGLLDEQYF	TGTGCCAGCAGCGGCCCAGGGCTGCTGGACGAGCAGTACTTC
.	TRBJ1-1	TRBV11-3	.	CASSPTGYDTEAFF	TGTGCCAGCAGCCCAACAGGGTATGACACTGAAGCTTTCTTT
.	TRBJ1-2	TRBV12-3/TRBV12-4	TRBD1	CAGRTGNYGYTF	TGTGCCGGCAGGACAGGGAACTATGGCTACACCTTC
.	TRBJ1-1	TRBV6-5	TRBD1	CATTGGDTEAFF	TGTGCCACGACAGGGGGCGATACTGAAGCTTTCTTT
.	TRBJ2-2	TRBV6-5	.	CASSYYPGELFF	TGTGCCAGCAGTTATTATCCCGGGGAGCTGTTTTTT
.	TRBJ1-1	TRBV3-1/TRBV3-2	.	CASSQPRGGSNTEAFF	TGTGCCAGCAGCCAACCTCGGGGGGGGTCGAACACTGAAGCTTTCTTT
.	TRBJ1-1	TRBV7-9	TRBD1	CASIGQGQEAFF	TGTGCCAGCATTGGACAGGGCCAAGAAGCTTTCTTT
.	TRBJ2-3	TRBV10-3	TRBD2	CAIRASGRDTDTQYF	TGTGCCATCAGAGCTAGCGGCAGGGACACAGATACGCAGTATTTT
few	TRBJ1-1	TRBV10-3	.	CAISESRPSGAFF	TGTGCCATCAGTGAGTCGCGTCCCTCGGGGGCTTTCTTT
once	TRBJ2-1	TRBV21-1	.	CASNTSGAYNEQFF	TGTGCCAGCAACACTAGCGGGGCTTACAATGAGCAGTTCTTC
.	TRBJ1-4	TRBV2	.	CASSFRPHRDGNEKLFF	TGTGCCAGCAGTTTCCGGCCCCACAGAGATGGTAATGAAAAACTGTTTTTT
.	TRBJ2-7	TRBV30	.	CAWSQTYEQYF	TGTGCCTGGAGCCAAACCTACGAGCAGTACTTC
.	TRBJ1-1	TRBV9	.	CASSVFGLTENTEAFF	TGTGCCAGCAGCGTCTTTGGCTTAACAGAGAACACTGAAGCTTTCTTT
.	TRBJ1-2	TRBV14	TRBD1	CASSQTWGPGQYYGYTF	TGTGCCAGCAGCCAGACCTGGGGACCGGGACAGTACTATGGCTACACCTTC
.	TRBJ1-3	TRBV5-1	TRBD1	CASSYGGGEGSGNTIYF	TGCGCCAGCAGTTACGGAGGGGGCGAAGGGTCTGGAAACACCATATATTTT
.	TRBJ2-1	TRBV12-3/TRBV12-4	.	CATSLRVPNEQFF	TGTGCCACCTCACTGAGGGTTCCCAATGAGCAGTTCTTC
few	TRBJ2-5	TRBV18	.	CASSFGGLETQYF	TGTGCCAGCTCATTCGGGGGGCTGGAGACCCAGTACTTC
.	TRBJ1-1	TRBV3-1/TRBV3-2	TRBD1	CASSLRDRATEAFF	TGTGCCAGCAGCCTCCGGGACAGGGCCACTGAAGCTTTCTTT
.	TRBJ1-1	TRBV5-1	TRBD1	CASSLAGQGATEAFF	TGCGCCAGCAGCTTGGCCGGACAGGGGGCAACTGAAGCTTTCTTT
.	TRBJ2-1	TRBV24-1	TRBD2	CATSDAASGSNEQFF	TGTGCCACCAGTGACGCGGCTAGCGGGAGCAATGAGCAGTTCTTC
many	TRBJ2-3	TRBV6-4	TRBD2	CASSDGTSGTDTQYF	TGTGCCAGCAGTGACGGGACTAGCGGCACAGATACGCAGTATTTT
few	TRBJ1-5	TRBV15	.	CATGRGNQPQHF	TGTGCCACCGGAAGGGGGAATCAGCCCCAGCATTTT
.	TRBJ2-2	TRBV6-5	TRBD1	CASNKQGYTGELFF	TGTGCCAGCAATAAACAGGGGTACACCGGGGAGCTGTTTTTT
.	TRBJ1-4	TRBV7-9	TRBD1	CASSSGALQGTNEKLFF	TGTGCCAGCAGCTCGGGGGCTTTACAGGGGACTAATGAAAAACTGTTTTTT
.	TRBJ2-3	TRBV5-1	TRBD1	CASDTTGSTTDTQYF	TGCGCCAGCGACACGACAGGGTCCACCACAGATACGCAGTATTTT
once	TRBJ1-2	TRBV19	TRBD1	CASSTGTGGHYGYTF	TGTGCCAGTAGTACCGGGACAGGGGGCCATTATGGCTACACCTTC
.	TRBJ2-7	TRBV29-1	TRBD2	CSVLGKREGLYEQYF	TGCAGCGTCCTGGGGAAGCGGGAGGGCCTCTACGAGCAGTACTTC
.	TRBJ2-5	TRBV7-6	.	CASSLEVREETQYF	TGTGCCAGCAGCTTAGAGGTCAGGGAAGAGACCCAGTACTTC
once	TRBJ1-1	TRBV7-2	.	CASSWGHQNTEAFF	TGTGCCAGCAGCTGGGGACACCAGAACACTGAAGCTTTCTTT
.	TRBJ2-1	TRBV7-9	TRBD1	CASSLGTGGRNEQFF	TGTGCCAGCAGCCTAGGGACAGGGGGCCGGAATGAGCAGTTCTTC
.	TRBJ1-2	TRBV30	TRBD1	CAWSLTGGSSGYTF	TGTGCCTGGAGTCTCACAGGGGGCTCTTCTGGCTACACCTTC
.	TRBJ2-7	TRBV3-1/TRBV3-2	TRBD1	CASSLGTGPYEQYF	TGTGCCAGCAGCCTAGGGACAGGACCTTACGAGCAGTACTTC
.	TRBJ2-1	TRBV4-3	.	CASSPQTDNEQFF	TGCGCCAGCAGCCCGCAGACAGACAATGAGCAGTTCTTC
.	TRBJ1-4	TRBV6-5	.	CASRRRGNEKLFF	TGTGCCAGCAGGAGGAGGGGAAATGAAAAACTGTTTTTT
.	TRBJ2-2	TRBV18	TRBD2	CASSPGEGLGELFF	TGTGCCAGCTCCCCGGGGGAGGGCCTCGGGGAGCTGTTTTTT
.	TRBJ1-5	TRBV2	.	CASSPPGGYRSQPQHF	TGTGCCAGCAGTCCGCCCGGGGGGTATCGGAGTCAGCCCCAGCATTTT
.	TRBJ1-6	TRBV5-4	.	CASSLHDSPLHF	TGTGCCAGCAGCTTACATGATTCACCCCTCCACTTT
.	TRBJ2-5	TRBV5-1	.	CASSLDRLETQYF	TGCGCCAGCAGCTTGGACAGGCTAGAGACCCAGTACTTC
.	TRBJ2-6	TRBV6-5	.	CASSYSPFPGANVLTF	TGTGCCAGCAGTTACTCCCCTTTCCCTGGGGCCAACGTCCTGACTTTC